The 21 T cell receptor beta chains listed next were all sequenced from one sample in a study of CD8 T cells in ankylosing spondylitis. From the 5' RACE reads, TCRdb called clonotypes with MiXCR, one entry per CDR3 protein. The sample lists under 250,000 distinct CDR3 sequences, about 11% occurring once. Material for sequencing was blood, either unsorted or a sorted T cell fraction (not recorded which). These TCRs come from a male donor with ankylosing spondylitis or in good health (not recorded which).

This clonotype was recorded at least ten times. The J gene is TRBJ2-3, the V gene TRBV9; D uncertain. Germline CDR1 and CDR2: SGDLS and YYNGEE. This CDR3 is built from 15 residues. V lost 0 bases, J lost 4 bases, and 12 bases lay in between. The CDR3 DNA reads TGTGCCAGCAGCGTAGTAACGGTCGGAGCAGATACGCAGTATTTT. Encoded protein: CASSVVTVGADTQYF.

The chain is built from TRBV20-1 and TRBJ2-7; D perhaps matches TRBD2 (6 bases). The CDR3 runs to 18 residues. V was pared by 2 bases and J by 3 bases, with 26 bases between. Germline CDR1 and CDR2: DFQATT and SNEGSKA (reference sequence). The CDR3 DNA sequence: TGCAGTGCTAGACACCGGGACTTGTTTTCGAGTGGGGACTACGAGCAGTACTTC. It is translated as CSARHRDLFSSGDYEQYF.

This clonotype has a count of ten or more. The CDR3 DNA reads as TGTGCCAGCAGTGCCCCCGATACGCAGTATTTT. Residues: CASSAPDTQYF. The chain couples TRBV25-1 to TRBJ2-3, with D unresolved. This CDR3 contains 11 residues. The V gene's germline CDR1 is MGHDK and CDR2 SYGVNS. V was clipped by 4 bases and J by 6 bases, with 5 bases between them.

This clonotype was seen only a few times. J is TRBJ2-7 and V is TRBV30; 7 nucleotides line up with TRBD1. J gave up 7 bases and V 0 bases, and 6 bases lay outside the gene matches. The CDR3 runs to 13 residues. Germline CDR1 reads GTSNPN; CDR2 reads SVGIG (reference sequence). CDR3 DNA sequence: TGTGCCTGGAGTGTGACAGGGCCCGTGGAGCAGTACTTC. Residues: CAWSVTGPVEQYF.

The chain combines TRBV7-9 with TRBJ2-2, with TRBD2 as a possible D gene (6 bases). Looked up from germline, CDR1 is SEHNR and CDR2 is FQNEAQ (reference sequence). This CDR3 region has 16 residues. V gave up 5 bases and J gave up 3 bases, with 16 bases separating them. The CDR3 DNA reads TGTGCCAGCAGCCCCCAGCCCAGGGAGGACACCGGGGAGCTGTTTTTT. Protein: CASSPQPREDTGELFF.

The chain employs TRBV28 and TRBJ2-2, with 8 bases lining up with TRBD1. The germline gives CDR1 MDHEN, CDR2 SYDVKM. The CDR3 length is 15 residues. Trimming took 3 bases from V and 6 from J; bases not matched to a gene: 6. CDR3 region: CASSFGQGDAGELFF. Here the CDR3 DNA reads TGTGCCAGCAGTTTCGGACAGGGCGATGCCGGGGAGCTGTTTTTT.

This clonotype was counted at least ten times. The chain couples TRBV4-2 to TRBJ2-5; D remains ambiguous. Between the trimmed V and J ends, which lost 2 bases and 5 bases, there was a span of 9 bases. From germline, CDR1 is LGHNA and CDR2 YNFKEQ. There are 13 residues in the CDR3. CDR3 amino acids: CASSQQYTETQYF. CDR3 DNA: TGTGCCAGCAGCCAACAGTACACGGAGACCCAGTACTTC.

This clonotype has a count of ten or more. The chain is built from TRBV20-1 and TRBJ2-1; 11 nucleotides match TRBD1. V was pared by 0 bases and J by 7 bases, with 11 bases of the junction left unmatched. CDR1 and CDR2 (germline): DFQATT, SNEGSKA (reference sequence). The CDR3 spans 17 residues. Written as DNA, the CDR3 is TGCAGTGCTAGAGATCCTTTCGGGACAGGGGGTCTGAATGAGCAGTTCTTC. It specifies CSARDPFGTGGLNEQFF.

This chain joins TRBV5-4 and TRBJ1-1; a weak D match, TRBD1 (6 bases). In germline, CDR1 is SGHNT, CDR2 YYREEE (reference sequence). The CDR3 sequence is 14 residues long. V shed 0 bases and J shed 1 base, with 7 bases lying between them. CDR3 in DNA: TGTGCCAGCAGCTTGGAACAGGGGAACACTGAAGCTTTCTTT. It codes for CASSLEQGNTEAFF.

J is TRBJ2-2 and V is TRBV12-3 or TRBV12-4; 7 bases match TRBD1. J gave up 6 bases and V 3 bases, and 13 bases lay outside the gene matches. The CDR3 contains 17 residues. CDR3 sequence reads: CASSFYVLGQGAGELFF. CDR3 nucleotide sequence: TGTGCCAGCAGTTTTTATGTTTTGGGTCAGGGGGCCGGGGAGCTGTTTTTT.

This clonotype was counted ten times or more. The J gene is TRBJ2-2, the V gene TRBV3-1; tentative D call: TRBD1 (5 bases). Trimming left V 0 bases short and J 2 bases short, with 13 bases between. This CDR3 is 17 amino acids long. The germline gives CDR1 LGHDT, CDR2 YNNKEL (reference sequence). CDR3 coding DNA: TGTGCCAGCAGCCAAGACCCCCCAGGGTATAACACCGGGGAGCTGTTTTTT. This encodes CASSQDPPGYNTGELFF.

The CDR3 loop is CASRFDDRPNQPQHF. The CDR3 nucleotides are TGTGCCAGCAGATTCGATGACAGGCCTAATCAGCCCCAGCATTTT. The V and J genes are TRBV27 and TRBJ1-5; a possible D gene is TRBD1 (6 bases). This CDR3 region has 15 residues. In germline, CDR1 is MNHEY, CDR2 SMNVEV (reference sequence). The germline V and J ends were trimmed by 6 bases and 4 bases, with 16 bases remaining between them.

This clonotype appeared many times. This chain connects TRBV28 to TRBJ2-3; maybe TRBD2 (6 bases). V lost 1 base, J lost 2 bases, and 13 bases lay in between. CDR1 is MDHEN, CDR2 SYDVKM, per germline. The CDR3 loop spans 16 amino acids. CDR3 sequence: CASSLFGSGDTDTQYF. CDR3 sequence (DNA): TGTGCCAGCAGTTTATTTGGTAGCGGAGACACAGATACGCAGTATTTT.

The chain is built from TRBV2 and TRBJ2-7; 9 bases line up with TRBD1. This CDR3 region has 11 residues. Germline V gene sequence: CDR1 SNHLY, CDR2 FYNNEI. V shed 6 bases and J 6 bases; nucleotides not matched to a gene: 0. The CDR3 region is CASRTGGEQYF. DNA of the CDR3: TGTGCCAGCAGGACAGGGGGCGAGCAGTACTTC.

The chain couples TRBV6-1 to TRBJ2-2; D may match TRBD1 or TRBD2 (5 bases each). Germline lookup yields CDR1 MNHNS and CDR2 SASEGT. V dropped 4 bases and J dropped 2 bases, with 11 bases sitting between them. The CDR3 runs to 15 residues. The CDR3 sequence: CASSVGTGNTGELFF. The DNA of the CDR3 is TGTGCCAGCAGTGTCGGGACGGGAAACACCGGGGAGCTGTTTTTT.

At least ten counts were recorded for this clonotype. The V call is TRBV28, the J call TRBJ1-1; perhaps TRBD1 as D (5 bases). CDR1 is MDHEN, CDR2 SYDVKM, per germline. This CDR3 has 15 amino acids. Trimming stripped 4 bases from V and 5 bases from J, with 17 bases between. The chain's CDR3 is CASSSLLRDRTEAFF. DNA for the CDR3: TGTGCCAGCAGTTCCCTCCTCAGGGATCGTACTGAAGCTTTCTTT.

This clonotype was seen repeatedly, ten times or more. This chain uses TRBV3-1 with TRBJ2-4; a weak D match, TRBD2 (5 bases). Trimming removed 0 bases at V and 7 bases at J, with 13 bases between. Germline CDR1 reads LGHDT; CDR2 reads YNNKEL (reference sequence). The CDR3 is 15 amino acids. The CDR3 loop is CASSQDLTSLNIQYF. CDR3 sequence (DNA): TGTGCCAGCAGCCAAGATCTAACTAGTTTGAACATTCAGTACTTC.

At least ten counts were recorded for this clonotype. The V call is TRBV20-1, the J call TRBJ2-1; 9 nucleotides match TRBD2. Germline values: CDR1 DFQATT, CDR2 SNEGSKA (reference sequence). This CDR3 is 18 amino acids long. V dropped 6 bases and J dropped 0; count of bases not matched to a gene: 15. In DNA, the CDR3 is TGCAGTGCCCGGGTAGCGGGGGTCCCCCAAAGCTCCTACAATGAGCAGTTCTTC. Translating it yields CSARVAGVPQSSYNEQFF.

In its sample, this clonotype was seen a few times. The CDR3 sequence is CASSLNVGLNTEAFF. Here the CDR3 DNA reads TGCGCCAGCAGCTTGAACGTCGGGTTGAACACTGAAGCTTTCTTT. This chain links TRBV5-1 with TRBJ1-1, with unresolved D. This CDR3 has 15 amino acids. Trimming took off 1 base at V and 0 bases at J, with 10 bases between the two ends. Per germline, CDR1 SGHRS and CDR2 YFSETQ.

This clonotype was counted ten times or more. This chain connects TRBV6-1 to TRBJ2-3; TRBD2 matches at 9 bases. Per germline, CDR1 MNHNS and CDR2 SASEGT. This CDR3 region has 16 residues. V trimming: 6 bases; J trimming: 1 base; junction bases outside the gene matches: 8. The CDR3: CASSPQLAGRTDTQYF. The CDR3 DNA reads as TGTGCCAGCAGCCCACAGCTAGCGGGACGCACAGATACGCAGTATTTT.

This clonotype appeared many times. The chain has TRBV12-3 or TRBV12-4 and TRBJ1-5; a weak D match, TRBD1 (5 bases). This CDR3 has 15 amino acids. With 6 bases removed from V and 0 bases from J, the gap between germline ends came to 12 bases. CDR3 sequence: CASSISGGSNQPQHF. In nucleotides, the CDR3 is TGTGCCAGCAGCATCTCCGGGGGTAGCAATCAGCCCCAGCATTTT.